Following are 21 T cell receptor beta chains from one sample sequenced in a study of T cell responses to AZD1222 COVID-19 vaccine. Sequencing was performed with immunoSEQ multiplex PCR; in TCRdb, only in-frame clones are kept and a portion is missing. Counted here are approximately 120,000 clones, roughly 90% occurring once; the ten biggest clones make up around 4%. This material consisted of peripheral blood, taken on day 0 of AZD1222 vaccination. The receptors were sampled from an adult in good health.

The chain has TRBV7-9 and TRBJ1-5; D is uncertain. The CDR3 sequence is 18 residues long. Trimming left V 6 bases short and J 0 bases short, with 21 bases between. Germline lookup yields CDR1 SEHNR and CDR2 FQNEAQ (reference sequence). CDR3 sequence reads: CASRVPRLLTYSNQPQHF. The CDR3 region has the DNA TGTGCCAGCAGGGTGCCAAGATTACTTACTTATAGCAATCAGCCCCAGCATTTT.

This clone was observed once. The gene calls are TRBV18 and TRBJ2-5; D unclear. V gave up 3 bases and J gave up 3 bases, with 8 bases separating them. CDR1 and CDR2 (germline): KGHSH, LQKENI. The CDR3 runs 13 residues. The CDR3 DNA follows: TGTGCCAGCTCACCCGTACATAAAGAGACCCAGTACTTC. Amino acids: CASSPVHKETQYF.

The chain recombines TRBV7-8 with TRBJ2-1; D possibly corresponds to TRBD2 (6 bases). The germline V and J ends were trimmed by 1 base and 10 bases, with 11 bases remaining between them. Germline V gene sequence: CDR1 SGHVS, CDR2 FQNEAQ. This CDR3 region has 13 residues. CDR3 DNA: TGTGCCAGCAGCTTAGGGCTAGCGCGGGAGCAGTTCTTC. Its translation: CASSLGLAREQFF.

This rearrangement joins TRBV11-2 to TRBJ1-1, with D perhaps TRBD1 (5 bases). Looked up from germline, CDR1 is SGHAT and CDR2 is FQNNGV. The CDR3 loop spans 15 amino acids. V lost 3 bases and J lost 1, with 12 bases in between. The CDR3 nucleotides read TGTGCCAGCAGCTTGCAGGGAACCACGAACACTGAAGCTTTCTTT. This codes for CASSLQGTTNTEAFF.

The rearrangement uses TRBV7-9 and TRBJ1-1; no reliable D call. The V gene lost 1 base and the J gene lost 1 base, with 7 bases spanning the gap. CDR1 is SEHNR, CDR2 FQNEAQ, per germline (reference sequence). The CDR3 contains 14 residues. CDR3 amino acids: CASSLGMGNTEAFF. CDR3 in DNA: TGTGCCAGCAGCTTAGGGATGGGGAACACTGAAGCTTTCTTT.

This rearrangement joins TRBV11-1 to TRBJ2-2; 7 bases match TRBD1. Germline V gene data show CDR1 as SGHAT and CDR2 as FQDESV (reference sequence). V lost 4 bases and J lost 5; bases outside the gene matches: 4. The CDR3 sequence is 14 residues long. The CDR3 DNA follows: TGTGCCAGCAGCTCACCAGGGGGAACCGGGGAGCTGTTTTTT. Amino acid sequence: CASSSPGGTGELFF.

The V and J genes are TRBV2 and TRBJ2-6; D is unclear. The V end was cut by 3 bases, the J end by 4 bases, with 7 bases between. The length of the CDR3 is 14 residues. CDR1 SNHLY and CDR2 FYNNEI come from the germline V gene. The CDR3 spells CASSDPTGANVLTF. CDR3 DNA: TGTGCCAGCAGTGACCCCACCGGGGCCAACGTCCTGACTTTC.

The chain has TRBV3-1 (or the pseudogene TRBV3-2) and TRBJ2-1; D remains ambiguous. This CDR3 spans 12 amino acids. Germline V lookup: CDR1 LGHDT, CDR2 YNNKEL (reference sequence). Trimming cost V 1 base and J 14 bases, with 12 bases left between them. The CDR3 bases are TGTGCCAGCAGCCAAGGGAATAAGGTGGAGTTCTTC. Protein product: CASSQGNKVEFF.

The V call is TRBV3-1 (or the pseudogene TRBV3-2), the J call TRBJ2-5, with unresolved D. CDR1 and CDR2 (germline): LGHDT, YNNKEL (reference sequence). Trimming left V 0 bases short and J 5 bases short, with 7 bases between. The CDR3 length is 13 residues. CDR3 sequence: CASSQEPSETQYF. CDR3 nucleotides: TGTGCCAGCAGCCAAGAGCCTTCGGAGACCCAGTACTTC.

J is TRBJ2-5 and V is TRBV10-3; 7 positions agree with TRBD1. Germline lookup yields CDR1 ENHRY and CDR2 SYGVKD. With V trimmed by 10 bases and J by 7 bases, 12 bases remained unmatched. The CDR3 covers 13 residues. The DNA of the CDR3 is TGTGCCAGTGGGACAGCACCCCAGGGGACCCAGTACTTC. Protein product: CASGTAPQGTQYF.

The J gene is TRBJ2-7, the V gene TRBV18; D may be TRBD2 (6 bases). V was clipped by 3 bases and J by 5 bases, with 20 bases between them. Germline V gene data show CDR1 as KGHSH and CDR2 as LQKENI. There are 16 residues in the CDR3. CDR3 loop: CASSPDRLVTGNEQYF. CDR3 in DNA: TGTGCCAGCTCACCTGACAGACTAGTAACTGGGAACGAGCAGTACTTC.

The V call is TRBV10-3, the J call TRBJ2-1; the match to TRBD2 covers 10 bases. CDR1 ENHRY and CDR2 SYGVKD come from the germline V gene. Losses at the gene ends were 9 bases for V and 7 bases for J; bases not matched to a gene: 15. The CDR3 consists of 16 residues. CDR3: CAIRVESGGALNEQFF. CDR3 in DNA: TGTGCCATTCGCGTGGAAAGCGGGGGGGCTTTAAATGAGCAGTTCTTC.

This sequence joins TRBV28 and TRBJ1-3; 7 bases agree with TRBD1. J was trimmed by 0 bases and V by 5 bases; bases with no gene match: 4. Germline V gene lookup returns CDR1 MDHEN and CDR2 SYDVKM. This CDR3 is built from 15 residues. CDR3 nucleotide sequence: TGTGCCAGCAGTCAGGGACAGATCTCTGGAAACACCATATATTTT. It specifies CASSQGQISGNTIYF.

This clone occurred a few times. The gene calls are TRBV7-9 and TRBJ2-2, with 8 bases aligning to TRBD1. Germline CDR1 is SEHNR and CDR2 is FQNEAQ (reference sequence). The ends lost 9 bases at V and 6 bases at J; junction bases unmatched: 3. There are 12 residues in the CDR3. The CDR3 loop is CARTDRAGELFF. Written as DNA, the CDR3 is TGTGCCAGGACGGACAGGGCCGGGGAGCTGTTTTTT.

This clone occurred once. The gene calls are TRBV2 and TRBJ1-2; tentative D call: TRBD1 (6 bases). The V end lost 5 bases, the J end lost 4 bases, and 11 bases lay between the germline ends. The CDR3 totals 13 residues. The germline V gene has CDR1 SNHLY and CDR2 FYNNEI. CDR3 region: CASSPTGRYGYTF. Here the CDR3 DNA reads TGTGCCAGCAGTCCAACAGGGCGCTATGGCTACACCTTC.

The rearrangement links TRBV25-1 to TRBJ1-3; D perhaps matches TRBD1 (6 bases). Germline V CDR1 and CDR2: MGHDK, SYGVNS. V lost 4 bases and J 0 bases, leaving 16 bases between the germline ends. The CDR3 is 17 amino acids. The CDR3 protein is CASSVSGGLLSGNTIYF. In DNA form, the CDR3 reads TGTGCCAGCAGTGTCTCCGGGGGCCTCCTCTCTGGAAACACCATATATTTT.

The V and J genes are TRBV12-3 or TRBV12-4 and TRBJ1-1, with unresolved D. Trimming took off 3 bases at V and 7 bases at J, with 9 bases between the two ends. CDR3 size: 12 residues. The CDR3 here is CASSFGVLEAFF. CDR3 bases: TGTGCCAGCAGTTTTGGGGTCCTTGAAGCTTTCTTT.

The V call is TRBV27, the J call TRBJ1-6; D is possibly TRBD1 (5 bases). V lost 3 bases and J lost 8, with 11 bases in between. The CDR3 is 14 amino acids. Germline values: CDR1 MNHEY, CDR2 SMNVEV (reference sequence). The CDR3 DNA reads TGTGCCAGCAGTTTTGGCGTAGGGGATTCACCCCTCCACTTT. It codes for CASSFGVGDSPLHF.

The J gene is TRBJ2-1, the V gene TRBV29-1; the D gene is possibly TRBD1 (5 bases). CDR1 is SQVTM, CDR2 ANQGSEA, per germline. The CDR3 totals 11 residues. Deletions cut 4 bases from V and 10 bases from J, with 11 bases between. This chain's CDR3 is CSVGKGWEQFF. In nucleotides, the CDR3 is TGCAGCGTTGGAAAGGGGTGGGAGCAGTTCTTC.

The CDR3 spells CASSLAGQGLYEQYF. The CDR3 DNA follows: TGCGCCAGCAGCTTGGCGGGACAGGGGCTCTACGAGCAGTACTTC. The gene calls are TRBV5-1 and TRBJ2-7; 10 positions agree with TRBD1. The CDR3 covers 15 residues. The V gene's germline CDR1 is SGHRS and CDR2 YFSETQ. J gave up 3 bases and V 0 bases, and 3 bases lay outside the gene matches.

The V call is TRBV3-1 (or the pseudogene TRBV3-2), the J call TRBJ1-6; maybe TRBD1 (5 bases). The CDR3 is 18 residues long. CDR1 and CDR2 from the germline V gene are LGHDT and YNNKEL (reference sequence). Trimming removed 0 bases from V and 1 base from J, with 13 bases in between. The CDR3 region has the DNA TGTGCCAGCAGCCAAGAGGGTAGGGGATGGTCCTATAATTCACCCCTCCACTTT. Translating it yields CASSQEGRGWSYNSPLHF.